These 19 T cell receptor beta chains originate from one sample sequenced in a study of PD-1 blockade in classical Hodgkin lymphoma. Time point in this sample: cycle 4 day 1 (C4D1), after 6 weeks of nivolumab. All patients experienced relapse after autologous stem cell transplantation, and brentuximab vedotin exposure was variable. Repertoires were generated with immunoSEQ multiplex PCR, while TCRdb's copy carries only in-frame clones and drops some. This table has roughly 56,000 clones, nearly 90% appearing once. The source material was peripheral blood mononuclear cells (PBMCs), sampled before the fourth cycle of nivolumab. These receptors were obtained from a human donor with classical Hodgkin lymphoma.

Turning to this clone: The same CDR3 also results from other DNA sequences found in this sample. The CDR3: CASSLGGGSNQPQHF. The CDR3 DNA is TGTGCCAGCAGCTTAGGGGGGGGCTCCAATCAGCCCCAGCATTTT. This sequence joins TRBV7-9 and TRBJ1-5; a weak D match, TRBD1 (6 bases). There are 15 residues in the CDR3. CDR1 and CDR2 from the germline V gene are SEHNR and FQNEAQ (reference sequence). V gave up 1 base and J gave up 3 bases, with 10 bases separating them. The full variable domain, its missing parts supplied by reference TRBV7-9 and TRBJ1-5, is DTGVSQNPRHKITKRGQNVTFRCDPISEHNRLYWYRQTLGQGPEFLTYFQNEAQLEKSRLLSDRFSAERPKGSFSTLEIQRTEQGDSAMYLCASSLGGGSNQPQHFGDGTRLSIL.

V and J are TRBV7-2 and TRBJ2-5, with D possibly being TRBD1 (6 bases). The end of the DNA aligns better with TRBJ2-7, so the J call may be wrong. There are 15 residues in the CDR3. CDR1 is SGHTA, CDR2 FQGNSA, per germline. Written as DNA, the CDR3 is TGTGCCAGCAGCTTCTCCGGGACACCCTCATACGAGCAGTACTTC. Amino acid sequence: CASSFSGTPSYEQYF.

V is TRBV2 and J is TRBJ1-4, with D uncertain. The germline gives CDR1 SNHLY, CDR2 FYNNEI. The CDR3 runs 13 residues. V was trimmed by 7 bases and J by 4 bases, leaving 10 bases between them. The DNA for the CDR3 is TGTGCCAGCAAGAGGACCCTTAATGAAAAACTGTTTTTT. Its translation is CASKRTLNEKLFF.

This chain joins TRBV7-7 and TRBJ2-1; TRBD1 aligns across 7 bases. The CDR3 sequence is 15 residues long. Losses at the gene ends were 1 base for V and 2 bases for J; bases not matched to a gene: 2. From germline, CDR1 is SSHAT and CDR2 FNYEAQ (reference sequence). The CDR3 nucleotides read TGTGCCAGCAGCTTAGGGACAGGAACCTACAATGAGCAGTTCTTC. Its translation is CASSLGTGTYNEQFF.

Comments on this clone: The junction departs from germline at one end; a sequencing error may be responsible. The chain is built from TRBV6-5 and TRBJ1-5; TRBD1 aligns across 7 bases. This CDR3 is built from 14 residues. Germline V gene lookup returns CDR1 MNHEY and CDR2 SVGAGI. Here the CDR3 DNA reads TGTGCCAGCAGTGCAGGGGGTAGCTATCAGCCCCAGCATTTT. This sequence encodes CASSAGGSYQPQHF.

V is TRBV5-1 and J is TRBJ2-1; D ambiguous. This CDR3 comprises 15 residues. Trimming took off 0 bases at V and 1 base at J, with 8 bases between the two ends. Germline CDR1 SGHRS, CDR2 YFSETQ. The CDR3: CASSLDTPSYNEQFF. In nucleotides, the CDR3 is TGCGCCAGCAGCTTGGATACGCCTTCCTACAATGAGCAGTTCTTC.

The rearrangement uses TRBV27 and TRBJ2-5, with TRBD1 matching 10 bases. In germline, CDR1 is MNHEY, CDR2 SMNVEV (reference sequence). V trimming: 3 bases; J trimming: 7 bases; junction bases outside the gene matches: 8. The CDR3 consists of 15 residues. CDR3 residues: CASSFRTGGDGTQYF. CDR3 nucleotide sequence: TGTGCCAGCAGTTTCAGGACAGGGGGGGACGGGACCCAGTACTTC.

This clone showed up just once. The V call is TRBV6-1, the J call TRBJ1-2; 7 nucleotides match TRBD1. The J segment lost 8 bases and the V segment lost 1 base, leaving 7 bases of the junction unmatched. CDR1 and CDR2 from the germline V gene are MNHNS and SASEGT. The length of the CDR3 is 14 residues. The DNA of the CDR3 is TGTGCCAGCAGTGAAGGACAGGGATGGGAAGGCTACACCTTC. Its translation: CASSEGQGWEGYTF.

The chain combines TRBV7-3 with TRBJ1-1, with 7 nucleotides matching TRBD1. CDR3 length equals 14 residues. Germline trimming cut 4 bases from V and 1 base from J; bases unmatched to any gene: 3. Germline CDR1 is SGHTA and CDR2 is FQGTGA. CDR3 DNA sequence: TGTGCCAGCAGCTCAGGGGGAACGAACACTGAAGCTTTCTTT. The encoded protein is CASSSGGTNTEAFF.

The rearrangement uses TRBV5-1 and TRBJ1-5; weak D call: TRBD1 (6 bases). CDR3 length: 13 amino acids. V gave up 0 bases and J gave up 7 bases, with 8 bases separating them. Per germline, CDR1 SGHRS and CDR2 YFSETQ. The CDR3 nucleotides are TGCGCCAGCAGCTTGGACGGGGGCCAGCCCCAGCATTTT. Translating gives CASSLDGGQPQHF.

The CDR3 region has the DNA TGTGCCAGCAGCCTCAGTTCTACAGGGGGCGAGGGCTATGGCTACACCTTC. It yields the protein CASSLSSTGGEGYGYTF. The V and J genes are TRBV4-2 and TRBJ1-2; 9 bases are shared with TRBD1. V was pared by 4 bases and J by 4 bases, with 13 bases of the junction left unmatched. The CDR3 covers 17 residues. The V gene's germline CDR1 is LGHNA and CDR2 YNFKEQ.

J is TRBJ2-7 and V is TRBV5-1, with 9 positions matching TRBD1. V lost 4 bases, J lost 10 bases, and 9 bases stayed unmatched. From germline, CDR1 is SGHRS and CDR2 YFSETQ. The CDR3 length is 13 residues. CDR3 protein: CASSRGQGLEQYF. In nucleotides, the CDR3 is TGCGCCAGCAGCAGAGGACAGGGGCTCGAACAGTACTTC.

This chain links TRBV10-1 with TRBJ1-2; D call uncertain. Germline V gene data show CDR1 as WNHNN and CDR2 as SYGVQD (reference sequence). The V and J ends lost 1 base and 8 bases respectively, with 11 bases between them. The CDR3 extends over 13 amino acids. The CDR3 is CASSEYADKGYTF. The CDR3 DNA reads as TGCGCCAGCAGTGAGTACGCAGACAAAGGCTACACCTTC.

V and J are TRBV19 and TRBJ2-1, with D tentatively TRBD1 or TRBD2 (5 bases each). CDR3 size: 15 residues. Germline CDR1 reads LNHDA; CDR2 reads SQIVND (reference sequence). V lost 5 bases, J lost 8 bases, and 19 bases lay in between. CDR3 in amino acids: CASSPLLGVRDEQFF. In DNA, the CDR3 is TGTGCCAGTAGTCCCCTCCTGGGGGTCAGGGATGAGCAGTTCTTC.

This clone was seen only once. V is TRBV7-8 and J is TRBJ2-7, with D uncertain. The CDR3 totals 13 residues. Per germline, CDR1 SGHVS and CDR2 FQNEAQ. Trimming removed 5 bases at V and 2 bases at J, with 10 bases between. The CDR3 DNA reads TGTGCCAGCAGCCAAGATCGCCCCTACGAGCAGTACTTC. Amino acid sequence: CASSQDRPYEQYF.

CDR3 sequence reads: CASNLYSGDQETQYF. DNA for the CDR3: TGTGCCAGCAACCTCTATAGCGGGGATCAAGAGACCCAGTACTTC. The V and J genes are TRBV7-6 and TRBJ2-5, with TRBD2 matching over 8 bases. The CDR3 spans 15 residues. V lost 7 bases and J lost 2; bases outside the gene matches: 9. Germline-derived CDR1 and CDR2 are SGHVS and FNYEAQ.

The chain uses TRBV27 and TRBJ1-5, with a weak D call TRBD1 (5 bases). Trimming removed 3 bases from V and 7 bases from J, with 16 bases in between. Per germline, CDR1 MNHEY and CDR2 SMNVEV (reference sequence). The CDR3 is 15 residues long. The CDR3 here is CASSFARDVKQPQHF. DNA for the CDR3: TGTGCCAGCAGTTTTGCCCGGGACGTGAAGCAGCCCCAGCATTTT.

The rearrangement uses TRBV6-4 and TRBJ2-7; D may be TRBD1 (6 bases). V gave up 6 bases and J gave up 0 bases, with 12 bases separating them. The CDR3 is 14 amino acids. From germline, CDR1 is MRHNA and CDR2 SNTAGT. DNA for the CDR3: TGTGCCAGCAGGGGGGCGGCCCTCTCCTACGAGCAGTACTTC. This gives the protein CASRGAALSYEQYF.

The rearrangement uses TRBV4-2 and TRBJ1-6, with D uncertain. This CDR3 spans 14 amino acids. With 0 bases removed from V and 5 bases from J, the gap between germline ends came to 5 bases. The germline gives CDR1 LGHNA, CDR2 YNFKEQ. CDR3: CASSQDTNNSPLHF. The CDR3 DNA follows: TGTGCCAGCAGCCAAGATACTAATAATTCACCCCTCCACTTT.